The rows below give T cell receptor beta chains drawn from one sample of a study of cytomegalovirus exposure and HLA in healthy donors. Method: immunoSEQ multiplex PCR; TCRdb's copy keeps in-frame clones and lacks some. The sample carries nearly 200,000 clones, roughly 81% recorded once. Sequenced sample: PBMCs. Every receptor here comes from a woman in her 30s in good health and CMV-seropositive. Each CDR3 is given with its conserved first and last residue. A D gene is named only where the DNA matches it firmly. Part of the rows lack a size; the others show once, few, many or a class for expanded clones.

j_call v_call clone_size d_call cdr3_nt cdr3_aa
TRBJ1-1 TRBV30 NA TRBD1 TGTGCCTCTGAGGGGGCGCACAATTGGATGAACACTGAAGCTTTCTTT CASEGAHNWMNTEAFF
TRBJ1-4 TRBV2 NA NA TGTGCCAGCAGTTGGGACACCTATAATGAAAAACTGTTTTTT CASSWDTYNEKLFF
TRBJ1-2 TRBV28 few NA TGTGCCAGCAGTTTCCCGATTAATCGGGACTACTATGGCTACACCTTC CASSFPINRDYYGYTF
TRBJ2-7 TRBV7-3 NA TRBD2 TGTGCCAGCTCTCCACGGGGGGGGGTTCGCTACGAGCAGTACTTC CASSPRGGVRYEQYF
TRBJ2-3 TRBV7-2 NA NA TGTGCCAGCAGCTTAGGGCTAGCGACTAGCACAGATACGCAGTATTTT CASSLGLATSTDTQYF
TRBJ2-5 TRBV6-5 NA NA TGTGCCAGCAGTTCCCAACAGGGTACAGAGACCCAGTACTTC CASSSQQGTETQYF
TRBJ1-2 TRBV28 NA TRBD1 TGTGCCAGCACCCTTGCCGGGGACAGGGGCGTCCTTAGCTATGGCTACACCTTC CASTLAGDRGVLSYGYTF
TRBJ2-1 TRBV10-3 NA NA TGTGCCATCAAGAGCGTTAGCCACAATGAGCAGTTCTTC CAIKSVSHNEQFF
TRBJ1-2 TRBV2 NA TRBD1 TGTGCCAGCAGGCAAAACAGGGGACTCTATGGCTACACCTTC CASRQNRGLYGYTF
TRBJ2-1 TRBV28 NA NA TGTGCCAGCAAAAAAGCGGTGCAATACAATGAGCAGTTCTTC CASKKAVQYNEQFF
TRBJ2-1 TRBV20-1 NA TRBD2 TGCAGTGCTAGAGATCGGGGACTAGCGTTCTTC CSARDRGLAFF
TRBJ1-5 TRBV18 few TRBD1 TGTGCCAGCTCACCAGGTCCAGGGGGCACTCAGCCCCAGCATTTT CASSPGPGGTQPQHF
TRBJ2-7 TRBV7-8 NA TRBD1 TGTGCCAGCAGCACAGGGACAGGGAAACGCTACGAGCAGTACTTC CASSTGTGKRYEQYF